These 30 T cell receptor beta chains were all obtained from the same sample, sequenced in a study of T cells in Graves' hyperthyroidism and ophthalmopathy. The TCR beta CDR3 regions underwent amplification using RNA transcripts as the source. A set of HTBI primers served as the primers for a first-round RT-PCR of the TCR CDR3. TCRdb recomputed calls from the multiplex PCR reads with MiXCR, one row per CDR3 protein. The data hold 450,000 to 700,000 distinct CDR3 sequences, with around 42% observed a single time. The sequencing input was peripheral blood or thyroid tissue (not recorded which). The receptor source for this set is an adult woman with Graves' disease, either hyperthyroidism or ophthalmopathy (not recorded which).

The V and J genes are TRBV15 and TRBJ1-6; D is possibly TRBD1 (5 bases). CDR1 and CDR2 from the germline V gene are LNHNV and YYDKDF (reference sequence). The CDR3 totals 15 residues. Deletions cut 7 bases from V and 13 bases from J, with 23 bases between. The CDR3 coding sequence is TGTGCCACCATGGAGGGCCAACGGGGCAATCAGCCCCTCCACTTT. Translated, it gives CATMEGQRGNQPLHF.

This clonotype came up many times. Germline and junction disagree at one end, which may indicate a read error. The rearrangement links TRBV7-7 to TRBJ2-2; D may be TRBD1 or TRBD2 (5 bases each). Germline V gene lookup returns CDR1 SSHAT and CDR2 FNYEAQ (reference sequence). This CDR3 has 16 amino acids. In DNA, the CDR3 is TGTGCTAGCAGCGAGGGTCCGGAGAGGGGCACCGGGGAGCTGTTTTTT. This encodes CASSEGPERGTGELFF.

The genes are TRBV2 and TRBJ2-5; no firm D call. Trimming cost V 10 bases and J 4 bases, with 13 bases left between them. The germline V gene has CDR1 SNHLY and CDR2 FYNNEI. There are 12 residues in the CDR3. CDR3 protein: CATSASSETQYF. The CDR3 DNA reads TGTGCCACCTCAGCTAGTTCAGAGACCCAGTACTTC.

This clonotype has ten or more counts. In nucleotides, the CDR3 is TGTGCCAGCAGCTCCAGGGGAGAGACCCAGTACTTC. The encoded protein is CASSSRGETQYF. The chain carries TRBV7-6 and TRBJ2-5; D possibly corresponds to TRBD1 (6 bases). This CDR3 is built from 12 residues. Germline V gene sequence: CDR1 SGHVS, CDR2 FNYEAQ. The V end was cut by 4 bases, the J end by 4 bases, with 7 bases between.

As DNA, the CDR3 is TGTGCCAGCAGCCCTTGGGACAGAAGAAACACCTTC. It encodes CASSPWDRRNTF. V usage is TRBV7-2 and J usage is TRBJ1-2; 7 bases are a match to TRBD1. The CDR3 is made up of 12 amino acids. Per germline, CDR1 SGHTA and CDR2 FQGNSA. J lost 12 bases, V lost 5 bases, and 9 bases had no gene match.

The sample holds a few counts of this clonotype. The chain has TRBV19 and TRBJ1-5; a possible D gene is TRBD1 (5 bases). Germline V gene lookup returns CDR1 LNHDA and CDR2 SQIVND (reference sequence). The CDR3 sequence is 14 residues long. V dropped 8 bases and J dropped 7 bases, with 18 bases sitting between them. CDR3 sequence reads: CASGVVGPRQPQHF. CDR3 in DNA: TGTGCCAGTGGAGTAGTGGGGCCTCGCCAGCCCCAGCATTTT.

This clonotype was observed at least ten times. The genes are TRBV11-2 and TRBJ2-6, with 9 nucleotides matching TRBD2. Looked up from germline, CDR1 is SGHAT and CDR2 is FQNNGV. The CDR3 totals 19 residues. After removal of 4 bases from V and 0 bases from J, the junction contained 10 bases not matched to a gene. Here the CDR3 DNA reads TGTGCCAGCAGCTCCCTGGGCGGGGGGGCTCTCTCTGGGGCCAACGTCCTGACTTTC. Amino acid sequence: CASSSLGGGALSGANVLTF.

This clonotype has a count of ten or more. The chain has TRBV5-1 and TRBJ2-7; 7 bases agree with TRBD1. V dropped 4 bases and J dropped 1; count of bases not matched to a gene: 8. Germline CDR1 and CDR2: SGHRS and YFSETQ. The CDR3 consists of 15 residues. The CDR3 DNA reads TGCGCCAGCAGCCCGCCGACAGGGAGATCCTACGAGCAGTACTTC. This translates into CASSPPTGRSYEQYF.

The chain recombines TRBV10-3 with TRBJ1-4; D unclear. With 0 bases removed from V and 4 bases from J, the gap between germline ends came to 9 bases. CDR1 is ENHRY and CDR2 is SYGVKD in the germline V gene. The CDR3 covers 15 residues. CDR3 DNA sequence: TGTGCCATCAGTGAGTCAGGTAGCAATAATGAAAAACTGTTTTTT. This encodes CAISESGSNNEKLFF.

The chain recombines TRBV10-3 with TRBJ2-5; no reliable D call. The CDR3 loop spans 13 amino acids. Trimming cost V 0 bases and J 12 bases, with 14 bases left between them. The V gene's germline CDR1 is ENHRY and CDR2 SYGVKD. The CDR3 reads CAISESTGSPKYF. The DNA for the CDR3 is TGTGCCATCAGTGAGTCGACCGGCAGTCCGAAGTACTTC.

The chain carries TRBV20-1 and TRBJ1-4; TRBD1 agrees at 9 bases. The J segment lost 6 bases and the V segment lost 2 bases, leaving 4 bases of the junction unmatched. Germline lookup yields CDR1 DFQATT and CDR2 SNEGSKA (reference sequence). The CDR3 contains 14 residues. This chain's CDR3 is CSARFGTGYEKLFF. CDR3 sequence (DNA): TGCAGTGCTAGATTCGGGACAGGGTATGAAAAACTGTTTTTT.

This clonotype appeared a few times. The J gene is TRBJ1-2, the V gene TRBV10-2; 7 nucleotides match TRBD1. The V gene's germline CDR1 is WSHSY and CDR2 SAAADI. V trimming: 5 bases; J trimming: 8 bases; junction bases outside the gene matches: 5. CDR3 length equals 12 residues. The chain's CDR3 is CASSRQGEGYTF. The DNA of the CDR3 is TGCGCCAGCAGTCGACAGGGAGAGGGCTACACCTTC.

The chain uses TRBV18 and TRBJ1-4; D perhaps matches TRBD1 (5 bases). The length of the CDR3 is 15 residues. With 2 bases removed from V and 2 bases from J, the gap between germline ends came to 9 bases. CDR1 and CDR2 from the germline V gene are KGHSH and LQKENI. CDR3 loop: CASSPGAQTNEKLFF. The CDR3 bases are TGTGCCAGCTCACCAGGGGCCCAGACTAATGAAAAACTGTTTTTT. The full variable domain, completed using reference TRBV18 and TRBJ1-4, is NAGVMQNPRHLVRRRGQEARLRCSPMKGHSHVYWYRQLPEEGLKFMVYLQKENIIDESGMPKERFSAEFPKEGPSILRIQQVVRGDSAAYFCASSPGAQTNEKLFFGSGTQLSVL.

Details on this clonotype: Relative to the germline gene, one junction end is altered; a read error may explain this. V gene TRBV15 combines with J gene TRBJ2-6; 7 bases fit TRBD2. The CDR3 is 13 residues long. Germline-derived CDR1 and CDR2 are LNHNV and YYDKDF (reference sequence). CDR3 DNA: TGTGCCACCAGCACGGGAGGCTGGAGCACTGAAGCTTTC. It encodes CATSTGGWSTEAF.

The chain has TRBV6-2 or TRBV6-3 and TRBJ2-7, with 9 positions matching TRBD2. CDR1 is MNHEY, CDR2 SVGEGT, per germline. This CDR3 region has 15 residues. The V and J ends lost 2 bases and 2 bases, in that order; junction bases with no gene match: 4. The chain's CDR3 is CASSYRLAVTYEQYF. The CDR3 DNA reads TGTGCCAGCAGTTACAGACTAGCGGTAACCTACGAGCAGTACTTC.

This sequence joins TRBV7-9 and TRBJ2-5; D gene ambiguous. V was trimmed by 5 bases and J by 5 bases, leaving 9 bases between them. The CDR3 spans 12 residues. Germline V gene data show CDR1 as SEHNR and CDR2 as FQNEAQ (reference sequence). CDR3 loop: CASSPELETQYF. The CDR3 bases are TGTGCCAGCAGCCCGGAATTGGAGACCCAGTACTTC.

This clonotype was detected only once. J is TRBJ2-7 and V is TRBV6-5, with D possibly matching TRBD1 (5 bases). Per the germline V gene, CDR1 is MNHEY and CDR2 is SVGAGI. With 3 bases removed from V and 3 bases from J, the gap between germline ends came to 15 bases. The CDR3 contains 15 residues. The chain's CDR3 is CASSYSINQGYEQYF. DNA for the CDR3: TGTGCCAGCAGTTATTCCATTAATCAGGGCTACGAGCAGTACTTC.

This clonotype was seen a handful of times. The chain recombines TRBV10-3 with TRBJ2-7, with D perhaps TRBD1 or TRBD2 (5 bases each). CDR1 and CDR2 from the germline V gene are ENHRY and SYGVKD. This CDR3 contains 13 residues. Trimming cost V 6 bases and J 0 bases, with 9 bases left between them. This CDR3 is CAIRPGSSYEQYF. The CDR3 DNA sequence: TGTGCCATCAGGCCAGGGAGCTCCTACGAGCAGTACTTC.

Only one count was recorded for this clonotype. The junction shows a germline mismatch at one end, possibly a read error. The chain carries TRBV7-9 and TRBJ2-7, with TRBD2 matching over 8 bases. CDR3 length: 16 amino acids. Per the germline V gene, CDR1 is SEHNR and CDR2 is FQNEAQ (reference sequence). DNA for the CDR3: TGTGCCAGCAGCGGACGAACTAGCGGCCAAACCTACGAGCATTACTTC. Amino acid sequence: CASSGRTSGQTYEHYF.

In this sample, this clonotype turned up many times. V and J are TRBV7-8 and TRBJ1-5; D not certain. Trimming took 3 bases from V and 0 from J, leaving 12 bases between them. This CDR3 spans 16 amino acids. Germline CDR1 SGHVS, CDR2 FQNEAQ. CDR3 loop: CASSLRRQSSNQPQHF. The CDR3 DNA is TGTGCCAGCAGCTTGAGGCGCCAGTCTAGCAATCAGCCCCAGCATTTT.

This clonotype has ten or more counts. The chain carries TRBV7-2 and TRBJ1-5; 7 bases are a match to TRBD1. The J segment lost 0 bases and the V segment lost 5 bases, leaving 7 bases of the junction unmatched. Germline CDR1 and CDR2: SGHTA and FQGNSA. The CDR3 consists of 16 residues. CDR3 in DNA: TGTGCCAGCAGCCGCGTCGGGACAGATAGCAATCAGCCCCAGCATTTT. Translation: CASSRVGTDSNQPQHF.

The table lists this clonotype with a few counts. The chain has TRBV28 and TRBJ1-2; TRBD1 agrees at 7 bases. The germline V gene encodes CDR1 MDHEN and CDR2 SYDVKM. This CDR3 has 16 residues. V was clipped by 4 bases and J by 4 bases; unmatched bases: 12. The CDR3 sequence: CASSSGLRGQTYGYTF. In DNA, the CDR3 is TGTGCCAGCAGTTCCGGATTGAGGGGACAGACCTATGGCTACACCTTC.

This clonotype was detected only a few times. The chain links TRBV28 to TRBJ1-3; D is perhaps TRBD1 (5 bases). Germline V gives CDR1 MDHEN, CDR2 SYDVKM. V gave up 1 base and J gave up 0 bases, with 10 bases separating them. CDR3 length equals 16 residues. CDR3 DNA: TGTGCCAGCAGTTTATTATCAGGGCCCTCTGGAAACACCATATATTTT. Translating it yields CASSLLSGPSGNTIYF.

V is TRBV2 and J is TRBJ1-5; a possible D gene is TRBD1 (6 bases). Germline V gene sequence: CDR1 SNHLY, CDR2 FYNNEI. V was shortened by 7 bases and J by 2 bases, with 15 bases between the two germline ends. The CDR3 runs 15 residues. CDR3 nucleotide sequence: TGTGCCAGCATTGAGGGGGGTCACGGCAATCAGCCCCAGCATTTT. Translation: CASIEGGHGNQPQHF. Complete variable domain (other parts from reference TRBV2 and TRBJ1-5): EPEVTQTPSHQVTQMGQEVILRCVPISNHLYFYWYRQILGQKVEFLVSFYNNEISEKSEIFDDQFSVERPDGSNFTLKIRSTKLEDSAMYFCASIEGGHGNQPQHFGDGTRLSIL.

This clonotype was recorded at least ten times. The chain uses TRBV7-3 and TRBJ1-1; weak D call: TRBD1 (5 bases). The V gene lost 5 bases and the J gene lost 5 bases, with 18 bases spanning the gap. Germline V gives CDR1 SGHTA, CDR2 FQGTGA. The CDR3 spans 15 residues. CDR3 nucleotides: TGTGCCAGCAGCCTAGGAGGCCATGGGGGGACTGAAGCTTTCTTT. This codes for CASSLGGHGGTEAFF.

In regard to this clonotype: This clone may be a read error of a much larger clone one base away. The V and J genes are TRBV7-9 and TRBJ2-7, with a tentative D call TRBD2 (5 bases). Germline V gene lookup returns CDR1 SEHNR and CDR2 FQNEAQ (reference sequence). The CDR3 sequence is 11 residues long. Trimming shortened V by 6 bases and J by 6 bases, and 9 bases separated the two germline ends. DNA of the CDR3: TGTGCCAGCAGTGTTGAGGGCGAGCAGTACTTC. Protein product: CASSVEGEQYF.

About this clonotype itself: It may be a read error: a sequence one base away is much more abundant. The CDR3 nucleotides read TGTGCCTGCAGTATCGGACTAGAACAAGAGACCCAGTACTTC. Amino acids: CACSIGLEQETQYF. The chain is built from TRBV25-1 and TRBJ2-5; 7 nucleotides line up with TRBD2. Germline CDR1 is MGHDK and CDR2 is SYGVNS. The CDR3 spans 14 residues.

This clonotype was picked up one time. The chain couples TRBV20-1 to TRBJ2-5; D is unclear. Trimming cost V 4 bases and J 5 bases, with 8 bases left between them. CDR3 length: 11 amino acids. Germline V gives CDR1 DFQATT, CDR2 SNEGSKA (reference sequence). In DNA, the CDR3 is TGCAGTGCTACGATCCCGGAGACCCAGTACTTC. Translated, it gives CSATIPETQYF.

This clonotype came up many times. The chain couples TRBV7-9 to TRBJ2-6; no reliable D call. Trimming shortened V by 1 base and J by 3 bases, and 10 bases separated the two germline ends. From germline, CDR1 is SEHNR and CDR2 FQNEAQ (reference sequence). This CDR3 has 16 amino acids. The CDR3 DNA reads TGTGCCAGCAGCTTAGTACCCGTCTATGGGGCCAACGTCCTGACTTTC. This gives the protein CASSLVPVYGANVLTF.

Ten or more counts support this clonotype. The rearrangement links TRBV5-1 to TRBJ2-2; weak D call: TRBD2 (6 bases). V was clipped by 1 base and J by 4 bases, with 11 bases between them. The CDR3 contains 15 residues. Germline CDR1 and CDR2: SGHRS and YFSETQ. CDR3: CASSLSGGVTGELFF. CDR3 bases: TGCGCCAGCAGCTTGTCCGGAGGGGTCACCGGGGAGCTGTTTTTT.